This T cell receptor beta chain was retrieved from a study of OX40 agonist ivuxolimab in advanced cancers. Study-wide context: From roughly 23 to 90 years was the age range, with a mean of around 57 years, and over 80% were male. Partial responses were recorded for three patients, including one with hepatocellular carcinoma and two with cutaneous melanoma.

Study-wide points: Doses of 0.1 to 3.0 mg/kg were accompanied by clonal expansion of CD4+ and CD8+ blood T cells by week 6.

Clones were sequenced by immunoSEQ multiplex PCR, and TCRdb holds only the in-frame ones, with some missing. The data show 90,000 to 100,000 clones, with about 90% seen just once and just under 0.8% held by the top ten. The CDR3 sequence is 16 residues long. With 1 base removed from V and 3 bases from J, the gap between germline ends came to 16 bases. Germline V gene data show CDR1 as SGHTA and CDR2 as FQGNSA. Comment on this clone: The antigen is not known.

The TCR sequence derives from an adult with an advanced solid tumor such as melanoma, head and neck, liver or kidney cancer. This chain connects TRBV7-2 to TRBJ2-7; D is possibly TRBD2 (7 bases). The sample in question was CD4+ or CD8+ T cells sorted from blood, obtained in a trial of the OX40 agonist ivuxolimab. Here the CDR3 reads CASSLGGGGRIYEQYF. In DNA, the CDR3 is TGTGCCAGCAGCTTAGGGGGCGGGGGCCGTATCTACGAGCAGTACTTC.